These T cell receptor beta chains were read from a single sample in a study of radiation and T cells in renal cell carcinoma. Clones were sequenced by immunoSEQ multiplex PCR, and TCRdb holds only the in-frame ones, with some missing. Of about 90,000 clones listed, around four fifths were seen once; the top ten hold roughly 10%. This sample comprised blood, obtained from a patient whose treatment included radiotherapy and nephrectomy. Receptors originate from a man aged 50 to 60 with renal cell carcinoma. Each CDR3 is given with its conserved first and last residue. The D gene is left open where the match is weak. Size is stated for part of the rows, as once, few or many counts, or as a class when the clone is expanded.

TRBJ2-1 TRBV7-9 once - TGTGCCAGCAGCTCGACTGCTGGGCTCCTACTTAACAATGAGCAGTTCTTC CASSSTAGLLLNNEQFF
TRBJ2-1 TRBV6-1 - - TGTGCCAGCAGTGGGCACAGGGCGGGATCCTACAATGAGCAGTTCTTC CASSGHRAGSYNEQFF
TRBJ1-2 TRBV27 - - TGTGCCAGCAGTTTCCGATCAGGCCCCTATGGCTACACCTTC CASSFRSGPYGYTF
TRBJ2-7 TRBV15 - - TGTGCCACCAGCAGAACAGCGTACGAGCAGTACTTC CATSRTAYEQYF
TRBJ2-3 TRBV7-7 - TRBD2 TGTGCTAGCAGCTTACTAGCGGGGGCAGGGACAGATACGCAGTATTTT CASSLLAGAGTDTQYF
TRBJ2-4 TRBV10-2 - - TGCGCCAGCCGCACAGCCCTGGGGGGCAAAAACATTCAGTACTTC CASRTALGGKNIQYF
TRBJ1-4 TRBV2 - - TGTGCCAGCAATCGGGGGGCGATGGATGAAAAACTGTTTTTT CASNRGAMDEKLFF
TRBJ2-5 TRBV11-2 - - TGTGCCAGCAGCTTAGGGGGTTCTACCCAGTACTTC CASSLGGSTQYF
TRBJ2-1 TRBV27 - TRBD2 TGTGCCAGCAGTACGGGGAGCGGGGGGTACAATGAGCAGTTCTTC CASSTGSGGYNEQFF
TRBJ2-3 TRBV4-1 once TRBD2 TGCGCCAGCAGCCCGCAACTAGCGGGGCGGGGAGATACGCAGTATTTT CASSPQLAGRGDTQYF
TRBJ2-2 TRBV5-3 - - TGTGCCAGAAGCTCACCGGGACAATCTCCCACCGGGGAGCTGTTTTTT CARSSPGQSPTGELFF
TRBJ2-1 TRBV6-1 - TRBD2 TGTGCCAGCTCCTCTCTAGCGGGAGCCTACAATGAGCAGTTCTTC CASSSLAGAYNEQFF
TRBJ2-7 TRBV2 - TRBD1 TGTGCCAGAGGGAGGACAGGGGGCTCCTACGAGCAGTACTTC CARGRTGGSYEQYF
TRBJ2-3 TRBV9 - TRBD2 TGTGCCAGCAGCGTAGGAGCTAGCGGGAGTGCAGATACGCAGTATTTT CASSVGASGSADTQYF
TRBJ2-2 TRBV15 - TRBD2 TGTGCCACCAGCAGAGTAGCGGGGGCCGTCTCCGGGGAGCTGTTTTTT CATSRVAGAVSGELFF
TRBJ2-1 TRBV27 - TRBD2 TGTGCCAGCAGTTTAAGACTAGCGGGAGTCTACAATGAGCAGTTCTTC CASSLRLAGVYNEQFF
TRBJ1-1 TRBV2 - - TGTGCCAGCAGCCCAACGGCGGGGGGCGTCTCTGAAGCTTTCTTT CASSPTAGGVSEAFF
TRBJ2-7 TRBV5-5 few - TGTGCCAGCAGCTTCCGCGGGGAGGTCTACGAGCAGTACTTC CASSFRGEVYEQYF
TRBJ2-3 TRBV27 - - TGTGCCAGCACAACGTATTCTCGGACGCGTGACACAGATACGCAGTATTTT CASTTYSRTRDTDTQYF
TRBJ2-5 TRBV6-5 - TRBD1 TGTGCCAGCAGTTATTACAGGGGCCAAGAGACCCAGTACTTC CASSYYRGQETQYF
TRBJ1-2 TRBV30 - - TGTGCCTGGAGTGTGGGTCCCTATGGCTACACCTTC CAWSVGPYGYTF
TRBJ2-3 TRBV10-1 - TRBD2 TGCGCCAGCAGTGACGCCACCGGGACTAGCGGGGGGGCTAGCACAGATACGCAGTATTTT CASSDATGTSGGASTDTQYF
TRBJ2-7 TRBV27 - - TGTGCCAGCAGTTTACACGGGGAGCCAAAGGGCATCTACGAGCAGTACTTC CASSLHGEPKGIYEQYF
TRBJ2-1 TRBV5-1 - TRBD2 TGCGCCAGCAGCTCGTACGCAAATGACGGGAGGACCCACAATGAGCAGTTCTTC CASSSYANDGRTHNEQFF
TRBJ1-3 TRBV5-1 - - TGCGCCAGCAGCTTGCAGGGGAATTTTGGAAACACCATATATTTT CASSLQGNFGNTIYF
TRBJ1-6 TRBV5-1 - - TGCGCCAGCAGCTCTGGACAGATTGGGTCCTATAATTCACCCCTCCACTTT CASSSGQIGSYNSPLHF
TRBJ2-7 TRBV9 - TRBD2 TGTGCCAGCAGCGTAGAGGCGGGAGTTAGGGAGCAGTACTTC CASSVEAGVREQYF
TRBJ1-6 TRBV7-9 - TRBD1 TGTGCCAGCCGACAGGGGGAATCCTATAATTCACCCCTCCACTTT CASRQGESYNSPLHF
TRBJ2-5 TRBV5-6 - - TGTGCCAGCAGCTTGGAGACCTTTCAAGAGACCCAGTACTTC CASSLETFQETQYF
TRBJ2-2 TRBV5-1 - - TGCGCCAGCAGCTTAGATAGCAGAGGCACCGGGGAGCTGTTTTTT CASSLDSRGTGELFF
TRBJ2-3 TRBV2 - TRBD2 TGTGCCAGCAGTGCAGGGACTAGCGGGATTCAAAATACGCAGTATTTT CASSAGTSGIQNTQYF
TRBJ2-3 TRBV9 - - TGTGCCAGCAGCTTGAGCGGGGATACGCAGTATTTT CASSLSGDTQYF
TRBJ2-3 TRBV2 once - TGTGCCAGCAGTGGAGGGCTCAGCACAGATACGCAGTATTTT CASSGGLSTDTQYF
TRBJ2-7 TRBV6-4 - TRBD1 TGTGCCAGCAGTGCCGACACCCCGACAGGGGACCGTACAGACGAGCAGTACTTC CASSADTPTGDRTDEQYF
TRBJ2-5 TRBV7-8 - - TGTGCCAGCAGCTTAACCTTTTTGAAAGAGACCCAGTACTTC CASSLTFLKETQYF
TRBJ1-6 TRBV7-2 - TRBD1 TGTGCCAGCAGCTTTTCGACAGGGCAGTCTTCACCCCTCCACTTT CASSFSTGQSSPLHF
TRBJ2-3 TRBV5-1 - TRBD2 TGCGCCAGCAGCTTGGCCCCCCTAGCGGGAGTTTCGGATACGCAGTATTTT CASSLAPLAGVSDTQYF
TRBJ1-4 TRBV6-6 few - TGTGCCAGCAGGTATACAGAAAAAGCAACTAATGAAAAACTGTTTTTT CASRYTEKATNEKLFF
TRBJ2-5 TRBV6-5 - - TGTGCCAGCAGCAAATATCGTCGCGGGTTGGAGTACTTC CASSKYRRGLEYF
TRBJ1-2 TRBV9 - - TGTGCCAGCAGCGTAGATTGGAGGGGCGACTATGGCTACACCTTC CASSVDWRGDYGYTF
TRBJ2-5 TRBV7-3 - TRBD2 TGTGCCAGCAGCCAATTAGCGGGACAAGAGACCCAGTACTTC CASSQLAGQETQYF
TRBJ1-5 TRBV10-3 - TRBD1 TGTGCCATCAGTGAGTCGACAGGGGAAAATCAGCCCCAGCATTTT CAISESTGENQPQHF
TRBJ1-4 TRBV4-2 - - TGTGCCAGCAGCCCGTCGTTTCCAGGGGATGAAAAACTGTTTTTT CASSPSFPGDEKLFF
TRBJ1-1 TRBV10-3 - - TGTGCCATCAGGGACACCACGAACACTGAAGCTTTCTTT CAIRDTTNTEAFF
TRBJ1-1 TRBV2 few - TGTGCCAGCAAGACTTTGCCCTCGGGCACTGAAGCTTTCTTT CASKTLPSGTEAFF
TRBJ2-5 TRBV6-1 - - TGTGCCAGCAGTGATGGGGCTCAAGAGACCCAGTACTTC CASSDGAQETQYF
TRBJ2-3 TRBV5-4 - TRBD2 TGTGCCAGCAGACCGACTAGCGGGGGCACAGATACGCAGTATTTT CASRPTSGGTDTQYF
TRBJ2-1 TRBV9 - TRBD2 TGTGCCAGCAGCCCGTGGACTAGCGCCTACAATGAGCAGTTCTTC CASSPWTSAYNEQFF
TRBJ2-7 TRBV6-1 - - TGTGCCAGCAGTTTCTTGCGCGCCTTTTACTACGAGCAGTACTTC CASSFLRAFYYEQYF
TRBJ1-3 TRBV18 - - TGTGCCAGCTCACGGGATCGGGTGCCTGGAAACACCATATATTTT CASSRDRVPGNTIYF
TRBJ1-2 TRBV30 - TRBD1 TGTGCCTGGAGTGTCCGGACAGGGCGTGGCTACACCTTC CAWSVRTGRGYTF
TRBJ2-5 TRBV19 few TRBD2 TGTGCCAGTAGTATCAGAGCGGGAGAAGAGACCCAGTACTTC CASSIRAGEETQYF
TRBJ1-2 TRBV10-3 - TRBD1 TGTGCCATCAGTGGCAACAGGGGGCAGGGGAAGGGCTATGGCTACACCTTC CAISGNRGQGKGYGYTF
TRBJ2-1 TRBV6-4 - TRBD1 TGTGCCAGCAGCAGGACAGGGAATGAGCAGTTCTTC CASSRTGNEQFF
TRBJ2-2 TRBV5-4 - - TGTGCCAGCAGCTTGAAAGGGCTAGAGCACACCGGGGAGCTGTTTTTT CASSLKGLEHTGELFF
TRBJ2-2 TRBV6-5 - TRBD1 TGTGCCAGCAGCCGGACAGGGGACACCGGGGAGCTGTTTTTT CASSRTGDTGELFF
TRBJ1-2 TRBV19 - - TGTGCCAGTAGTATAGGTGGGAGTGTTGACTATGGCTACACCTTC CASSIGGSVDYGYTF
TRBJ2-1 TRBV2 - TRBD2 TGTGCCAGCACTAGCGGGCCTTACAATGAGCAGTTCTTC CASTSGPYNEQFF
TRBJ2-5 TRBV7-7 once TRBD2 TGTGCTAGCAGCTTTGGGACTAGCGGGAGCCGAGAGACCCAGTACTTC CASSFGTSGSRETQYF
TRBJ2-5 TRBV5-1 - - TGCGCCAGCAGCTTAGGGGGAGATCCCGCCATTGAGACCCAGTACTTC CASSLGGDPAIETQYF